This TCR beta chain was profiled in a study of T-cell memory formation after mild COVID-19. Overall study findings and caveats: CD4/CD8 balance characterized clones contracting day 15 to 85, and CD4+ skew characterized later expanders.

CDR3 length: 15 amino acids. CDR1 is KGHDR and CDR2 is SFDVKD in the germline V gene. V shed 2 bases and J shed 5 bases, with 11 bases lying between them. Libraries for TCRalpha and TCRbeta carried sample barcodes and unique molecular identifiers via 5'RACE. One entry per CDR3 protein results from TCRdb running MiXCR on the 5' RACE reads. The sample contains roughly 240,000 distinct CDR3 sequences, 15% of which appear only once. As regards this clonotype: Its antigen is as yet unknown.

The V and J genes are TRBV24-1 and TRBJ2-2; D is ambiguous. The sequence was obtained from an adult woman who had mild COVID-19 (a few samples of this study predate the infection). Cell type and time point are not known. The sample taken for sequencing was PBMCs or a T cell subset sorted from them (not recorded which). CDR3 sequence reads: CATSDSGHQTGELFF. The CDR3 nucleotides are TGTGCCACCAGTGATTCGGGCCATCAGACCGGGGAGCTGTTTTTT.